The source of this TCR beta chain is a study of blood T cell repertoires in COVID-19. Study summary: The cDNA or gDNA used as material had been derived from T cells, B-cell-depleted T cells, or PBMCs.

Germline V gene data show CDR1 as SGHKS and CDR2 as YYEKEE (reference sequence). V lost 4 bases, J lost 16 bases, and 14 bases stayed unmatched. The CDR3 is 13 amino acids. Sequencing was performed with immunoSEQ multiplex PCR; in TCRdb, only in-frame clones are kept and a portion is missing. The sample consists of approximately 150,000 clones, around 80% of them appearing once. The sequencing input was peripheral blood. The receptor's source is a woman between 45 and 60 years old with acute or convalescent COVID-19. The chain employs TRBV5-5 and TRBJ2-1, with TRBD1 matching 7 bases. The CDR3 region has the DNA TGTGCCAGCAGCCAAACTGACCGGGACAGAAGATTCTTC. Amino acid sequence: CASSQTDRDRRFF.